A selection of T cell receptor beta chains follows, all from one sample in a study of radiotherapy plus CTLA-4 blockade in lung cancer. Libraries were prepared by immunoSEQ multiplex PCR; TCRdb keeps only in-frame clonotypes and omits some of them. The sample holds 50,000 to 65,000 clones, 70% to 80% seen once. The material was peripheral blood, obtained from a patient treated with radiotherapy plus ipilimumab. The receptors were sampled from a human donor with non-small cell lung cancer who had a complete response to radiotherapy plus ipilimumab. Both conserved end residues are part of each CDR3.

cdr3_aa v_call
CASGFLLAQQASGANVLTF TRBV12-5
CASSVGLAGTRVGSYNEQFF TRBV9
CASSQDQAGGNYGYTF TRBV4-3
CASRNDGGKPLHF TRBV27
CASSEPGYNEQFF TRBV7-9
CAWSVKSLADLDTQYF TRBV30
CSVDGPQETQYF TRBV29-1
CASTRPLRGSYNEQFF TRBV18
CASSLGLLAFF TRBV5-6
CASSAPSGSPDNEQFF TRBV7-9
CRYCGWVKQPQHF TRBV29-1
CASSHHREGREQYF TRBV4-3
CASSPNRLAGVTGELFF TRBV19
CASSIVFTGSYGYTF TRBV19
CASSFRRGTGELFF TRBV5-8
CASRLGQGNTGELFF TRBV6-5
CASSQETGGLGSTDTQYF TRBV4-3
CASSGTLPGGTQYF TRBV4-1
CASSYTDPGQKEKLFF TRBV6-6
CASSFDGSQGETQYF TRBV7-9
CASGGTVLAGGPSGELFF TRBV5-1
CASILTSGRNTGELFF TRBV21-1
CASSSLGSGSGNTIYF TRBV7-2
CASSSTGLGNSPLHF TRBV28
CASSLGLSGNTIYF TRBV5-1
CASRRRGDQPQHF TRBV19
CASSRGGVYGYTF TRBV7-9
CASSFETGGGYGYTF TRBV18
CASSLPDRGLSNEQFF TRBV28
CASSLANSQETQYF TRBV7-9
CASSSRDWRDTQYF TRBV9
CATSRDGAAYEQYF TRBV15
CASSGGRGRGYGYTF TRBV2
CASSLTGPYEQYF TRBV28
CASSPTGPNPYNSPLHF TRBV27
CASSFTQDSGNTIYF TRBV7-9
CASSVGQAYNEQFF TRBV9
CASSPGQGRHETQYF TRBV23-1
CAWSFGDRGIRQETQYF TRBV30
CASSAQQGIGYGYTF TRBV25-1
CASSPPRQTHQETQYF TRBV7-2
CASSKGQGAHDTQYF TRBV5-5
CASSPDMVVSSEAFF TRBV7-2
CASSLEGTGRNTEAFF TRBV7-2
CASNAGGWGQPYGYTF TRBV19
CASSEQGRLFYGYTF TRBV2
CASSELATERTQYF TRBV2
CASSQAQDTEAFF TRBV2
CASAPEQGSIYGYTF TRBV6-4
CASSQDRGSYGYTF TRBV5-5
CASRTETLPNEAFF TRBV7-9
CASSVVAGAIYEQYF TRBV9
CAWSDRGSYTF TRBV30
CASSPRGTSEGIQYF TRBV5-1
CSVGTGASTDTQYF TRBV29-1